The subject of this entry is one TCR beta chain. The antigen remains undetermined. Two replicates per tumor sample, mostly from approximately 5 ug of genomic DNA. Libraries were prepared by immunoSEQ multiplex PCR; TCRdb keeps only in-frame clonotypes and omits some of them. Of around 7,100 clones listed, about 60% are singletons. CDR1 and CDR2 from the germline V gene are SQVTM and ANQGSEA. Between the trimmed V and J ends, which lost 4 bases and 6 bases, there was a span of 13 bases. The CDR3 spans 12 residues. This entry belongs to a study of neoadjuvant anti-PD-1 for oral cavity cancer. Study-wide findings and caveats: Post-treatment tumors with larger preexisting clones showed more shrinkage.

The chain is built from TRBV29-1 and TRBJ2-7; a possible D gene is TRBD2 (6 bases). Sequences were derived from tumor tissue, sampled before nivolumab (anti-PD-1) treatment. The clonotype was recovered from a person aged 40 to 85 with oral cavity squamous cell carcinoma. The CDR3 DNA follows: TGCAGCGTTGGGGGGGTTGCAACCGAGCAGTACTTC. Translation: CSVGGVATEQYF.